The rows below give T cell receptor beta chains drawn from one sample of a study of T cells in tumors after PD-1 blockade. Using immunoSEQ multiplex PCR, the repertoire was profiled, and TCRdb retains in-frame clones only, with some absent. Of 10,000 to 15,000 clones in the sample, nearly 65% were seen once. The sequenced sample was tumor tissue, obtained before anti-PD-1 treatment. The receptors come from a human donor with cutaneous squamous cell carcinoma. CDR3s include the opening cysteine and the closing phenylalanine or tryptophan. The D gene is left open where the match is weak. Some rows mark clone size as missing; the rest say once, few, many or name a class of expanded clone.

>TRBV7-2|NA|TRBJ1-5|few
TGTGCCAGCAGAGCTTCCGTGCGGGATCAGCCCCAGCATTTT
CASRASVRDQPQHF
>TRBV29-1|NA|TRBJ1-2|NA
TGCAGCGTTGACAGGGAAGTTGGTGGCTACACCTTC
CSVDREVGGYTF
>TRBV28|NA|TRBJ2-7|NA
TGTGCCAGCAGTTTTCTTACCGGGAGCAACAACGAGCAGTACTTC
CASSFLTGSNNEQYF
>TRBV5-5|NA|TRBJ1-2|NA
TGTGCCAGCACCGAGGGGGTAGCTAACTATGGCTACACCTTC
CASTEGVANYGYTF
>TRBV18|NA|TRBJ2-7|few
TGTGCCAGCTCACCAAACTCAGGGGATTCCTACGAGCAGTACTTC
CASSPNSGDSYEQYF
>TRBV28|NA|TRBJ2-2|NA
TGTGCCAGCATCGAAACCCCAGGTCGAAACACCGGGGAGCTGTTTTTT
CASIETPGRNTGELFF
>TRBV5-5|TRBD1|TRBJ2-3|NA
TGTGCCAGCAGCCTAGTTCGGTACACAGGGGGGACAGATACGCAGTATTTT
CASSLVRYTGGTDTQYF
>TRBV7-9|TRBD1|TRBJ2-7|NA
TGTGCCAGCAGCACGCGGACAGGGGAAAGCACCTACGAGCAGTACTTC
CASSTRTGESTYEQYF
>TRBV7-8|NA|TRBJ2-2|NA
TGTGCCAGCAGCCAACGTACCGGGGAGCTGTTTTTT
CASSQRTGELFF
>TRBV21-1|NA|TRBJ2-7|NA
TGTGCCAGCAGCAAATCTTCCGGACGTACTTCCTACGAGCAGTACTTC
CASSKSSGRTSYEQYF
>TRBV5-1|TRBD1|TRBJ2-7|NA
TGCGCCAGCAGCAGGGGACAGGGGGCTCCCTACGAGCAGTACTTC
CASSRGQGAPYEQYF
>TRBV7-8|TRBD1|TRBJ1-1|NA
TGTGCCAGCAGCTTAGAGGACAGGGCCCTCTCTGAAGCTTTCTTT
CASSLEDRALSEAFF
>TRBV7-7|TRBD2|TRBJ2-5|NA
TGTGCTAGCAGCCCTCTCGGGGGGTACCAAGAGACCCAGTACTTC
CASSPLGGYQETQYF
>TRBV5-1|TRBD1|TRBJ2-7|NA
TGCGCCAGCGCGACCCGACAGGGGCAAGGGAACTACGAGCAGTACTTC
CASATRQGQGNYEQYF
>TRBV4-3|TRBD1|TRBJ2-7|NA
TGCGCCAGCAGCCAACAAAACGACAGGGGGCGCGGTGAGCAGTACTTC
CASSQQNDRGRGEQYF
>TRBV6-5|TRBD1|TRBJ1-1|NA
TGTGCCAGCAGTTCCGACAGGGTTGAAGCTTTCTTT
CASSSDRVEAFF
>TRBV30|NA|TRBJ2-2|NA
TGTGCCTGGAGTGTGGGGTGGGCTAGCGAGAACACCGGGGAGCTGTTTTTT
CAWSVGWASENTGELFF
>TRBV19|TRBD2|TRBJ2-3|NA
TGTGCCAGTAGTATTGAGGCGGGAGGGCCTGGCACAGATACGCAGTATTTT
CASSIEAGGPGTDTQYF
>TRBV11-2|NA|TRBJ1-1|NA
TGTGCCAGCAGCTTCCAAACAGGGAACACTGAAGCTTTCTTT
CASSFQTGNTEAFF
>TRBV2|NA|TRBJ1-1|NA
TGTGCCAGCATCGAGGGGCTTGAAGCTTTCTTT
CASIEGLEAFF
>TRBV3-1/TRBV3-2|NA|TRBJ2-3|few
TGTGCCAGCAGCCCTTCCCTCCGGAGTACAGATACGCAGTATTTT
CASSPSLRSTDTQYF
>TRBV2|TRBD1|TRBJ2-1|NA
TGTGCCAGCAACGGACAGGGTTCGTGGAATGAGCAGTTCTTC
CASNGQGSWNEQFF
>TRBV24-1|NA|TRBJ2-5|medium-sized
TGTGCCACCAGTGATTTCGGGACTTCAGGAGAGACCCAGTACTTC
CATSDFGTSGETQYF
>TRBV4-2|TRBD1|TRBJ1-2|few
TGTGCCAGCAGCCAAGAGGGACAGAGGTATGGCTACACCTTC
CASSQEGQRYGYTF